This T cell receptor (beta chain) was sequenced during a study of T-cell reconstitution after alpha-beta-depleted transplantation in children. Germline V gene data show CDR1 as SGHTA and CDR2 as FQGNSA. J lost 3 bases, V lost 3 bases, and 17 bases had no gene match. There are 18 residues in the CDR3. This clonotype was seen at least ten times. Unique molecular identifiers were incorporated when the TCRbeta library was constructed. TCRdb reprocessed the PCR reads via MiXCR and lists one record per CDR3 protein. Of roughly 100,000 distinct CDR3 sequences listed, under 9% were seen once; the top ten hold around 17%.

The starting material was PBMCs, obtained before TCRalphabeta/CD19-depleted stem cell transplant. This receptor was identified in a boy aged 2 to 10 with acute lymphoblastic leukemia, due to receive a stem cell transplant. V usage is TRBV7-2 and J usage is TRBJ2-7; 7 bases are shared with TRBD2. The DNA for the CDR3 is TGTGCCAGCAGCTTTAGCGGGCGGGACCGAAAAGAGGGCTACGAGCAGTACTTC. Translated: CASSFSGRDRKEGYEQYF.